These 14 T cell receptor beta chains originate from one sample sequenced in a study of shared clonotypes between healthy human individuals. This table comes from immunoSEQ multiplex PCR, and its TCRdb copy is limited to in-frame clones, with some not included. The sample yields around 1.9 million clones, about 93% seen once. In the naive CD8 group, cells lacked CD45RO and were positively selected for CCR7, so terminally differentiated effector memory CD45RA+ cells were left out. The sample comprised naive CD8+ T cells from PBMCs. Receptors originate from a young man in good health. Some clones in this sample may be carry-over from other donors' samples.

In regard to this clone: Different DNA sequences within this sample yield the same CDR3. The rearrangement joins TRBV7-3 to TRBJ1-1; no clear D gene. This CDR3 is built from 13 residues. V dropped 1 base and J dropped 1 base, with 4 bases sitting between them. Germline-derived CDR1 and CDR2 are SGHTA and FQGTGA. The CDR3: CASSLIGNTEAFF. The CDR3 nucleotides read TGTGCCAGCAGCTTAATCGGGAACACTGAAGCTTTCTTT.

The chain joins TRBV11-3 to TRBJ2-2; a possible D gene is TRBD2 (7 bases). Looked up from germline, CDR1 is SGHNT and CDR2 is YENEEA. V was pared by 5 bases and J by 6 bases, with 28 bases between. The CDR3 covers 19 residues. CDR3 residues: CASSHKGGGHIGLPGELFF. The CDR3, as DNA: TGTGCCAGCAGCCACAAAGGGGGGGGACACATCGGGTTACCCGGGGAGCTGTTTTTT.

This clone was counted once. The sample holds other DNA sequences that translate to the same CDR3. The chain joins TRBV7-8 to TRBJ2-7; D remains unclear. The V end lost 0 bases, the J end lost 3 bases, and 6 bases lay between the germline ends. This CDR3 region has 13 residues. Germline-derived CDR1 and CDR2 are SGHVS and FQNEAQ. CDR3 DNA: TGTGCCAGCAGCTTAGCGCCTGACTACGAGCAGTACTTC. Translating gives CASSLAPDYEQYF.

The chain employs TRBV6-5 and TRBJ2-1; TRBD2 agrees at 9 bases. The CDR3 runs 16 residues. Trimming took 0 bases from V and 4 from J; bases not matched to a gene: 4. From germline, CDR1 is MNHEY and CDR2 SVGAGI. CDR3 DNA: TGTGCCAGCAGTTACTCGTCGCTAGCGGGGTACAATGAGCAGTTCTTC. Translation gives CASSYSSLAGYNEQFF.

The CDR3 spells CASSYGTGTNEKLFF. The CDR3 nucleotides are TGTGCCAGCAGTTACGGGACAGGGACTAATGAAAAACTGTTTTTT. The genes are TRBV6-5 and TRBJ1-4; 9 bases are a match to TRBD1. CDR3 length: 15 amino acids. Germline V gives CDR1 MNHEY, CDR2 SVGAGI. Trimming took 2 bases from V and 2 from J; bases not matched to a gene: 0.

DNA of the CDR3: TGTGCCAGCAGCTTGGGACTACCCCGGGGGGAGCAGTACTTC. Protein product: CASSLGLPRGEQYF. The V call is TRBV5-4, the J call TRBJ2-7; D is possibly TRBD2 (6 bases). This CDR3 spans 14 amino acids. CDR1 SGHNT and CDR2 YYREEE come from the germline V gene (reference sequence). Trimming removed 0 bases at V and 7 bases at J, with 14 bases between.

V is TRBV4-1 and J is TRBJ2-1, with D possibly called TRBD1 or TRBD2 (6 bases each). The CDR3 is 16 residues long. V shed 4 bases and J shed 4 bases, with 17 bases lying between them. The V gene's germline CDR1 is MGHRA and CDR2 YSYEKL. The CDR3 nucleotides read TGCGCCAGCAGCCCCCAGGGGACTTCGATATACAATGAGCAGTTCTTC. This encodes CASSPQGTSIYNEQFF.

The chain joins TRBV19 to TRBJ1-2, with D unresolved. Germline V gene lookup returns CDR1 LNHDA and CDR2 SQIVND (reference sequence). CDR3 size: 15 residues. V shed 0 bases and J shed 3 bases, with 11 bases lying between them. Here the CDR3 DNA reads TGTGCCAGTAGTATAGATCCCGGACGGTACTATGGCTACACCTTC. This encodes CASSIDPGRYYGYTF. The full variable domain, its missing parts supplied by reference TRBV19 and TRBJ1-2, is DGGITQSPKYLFRKEGQNVTLSCEQNLNHDAMYWYRQDPGQGLRLIYYSQIVNDFQKGDIAEGYSVSREKKESFPLTVTSAQKNPTAFYLCASSIDPGRYYGYTFGSGTRLTVV.

The J gene is TRBJ2-1, the V gene TRBV5-6, with D tentatively TRBD2 (5 bases). The CDR3 is 18 amino acids. CDR1 SGHDT and CDR2 YYEEEE come from the germline V gene. V was clipped by 0 bases and J by 3 bases, with 19 bases between them. The CDR3 is CASSLVESGDEYYNEQFF. The CDR3 DNA reads as TGTGCCAGCAGCTTGGTGGAGTCCGGGGATGAGTACTACAATGAGCAGTTCTTC.

This clone showed up just once. The rearrangement uses TRBV19 and TRBJ2-7, with a possible D match to TRBD2 (5 bases). The V end lost 4 bases, the J end lost 1 base, and 8 bases lay between the germline ends. Germline-derived CDR1 and CDR2 are LNHDA and SQIVND (reference sequence). There are 13 residues in the CDR3. In nucleotides, the CDR3 is TGTGCCAGTAGTAGGGGAGATTCCTACGAGCAGTACTTC. Its protein is CASSRGDSYEQYF.

V is TRBV14 and J is TRBJ1-2; TRBD1 matches 9 bases. The CDR3 contains 14 residues. Trimming cost V 5 bases and J 7 bases; bases outside gene matches: 8. Per the germline V gene, CDR1 is SGHDN and CDR2 is FVKESK. This chain's CDR3 is CASSGRDRVAGYTF. DNA of the CDR3: TGTGCCAGCAGCGGCCGGGACAGGGTTGCTGGCTACACCTTC.

V and J are TRBV15 and TRBJ1-4, with D uncertain. Germline V gives CDR1 LNHNV, CDR2 YYDKDF (reference sequence). Trimming left V 3 bases short and J 8 bases short, with 10 bases between. CDR3 length equals 13 residues. The CDR3 bases are TGTGCCACCAGCAGTGTCTCGAGAGAAAAACTGTTTTTT. It translates to CATSSVSREKLFF.

With regard to this clone: This specimen includes other DNA sequences encoding the same CDR3. This rearrangement joins TRBV19 to TRBJ2-7; tentatively, D is TRBD2 (6 bases). This CDR3 has 14 amino acids. Per germline, CDR1 LNHDA and CDR2 SQIVND (reference sequence). V lost 5 bases and J 2 bases, leaving 13 bases between the germline ends. DNA for the CDR3: TGTGCCAGTAGTCACGGGACTGGCACCTACGAGCAGTACTTC. Translated, it gives CASSHGTGTYEQYF.

This clone has just one count. The rearrangement joins TRBV28 to TRBJ1-3; D call uncertain. The CDR3 length is 12 residues. Germline loops: CDR1 MDHEN, CDR2 SYDVKM. The V and J ends lost 4 bases and 7 bases respectively, with 8 bases between them. CDR3 sequence (DNA): TGTGCCAGCAGTTGGGATCGTAACACCATATATTTT. This translates into CASSWDRNTIYF.